This is a list of T cell receptor beta chains from one sample in a study of shared clonotypes between healthy human individuals. The table came from immunoSEQ multiplex PCR; TCRdb's copy has only in-frame clones and leaves some out. The table includes under 2,500,000 clones, more than 90% detected once. Sequenced material: naive CD4+ T cells sorted from blood. The receptors come from a man younger than 35 in good health. The CDR3 runs from the conserved cysteine through the conserved F or W. A D gene is named only where the DNA matches it firmly. The size entry is marked missing in some rows and otherwise reads once, few, many or a size class.

v_call	j_call	d_call	clone_size	cdr3_aa	cdr3_nt
TRBV6-5	TRBJ2-7	NA	NA	CASTRDTRAGEQYF	TGTGCCAGCACTCGGGACACCAGGGCAGGAGAGCAGTACTTC
TRBV6-5	TRBJ2-3	NA	NA	CASRRDSLVDTQYF	TGTGCCAGCAGGCGGGACTCGTTAGTAGATACGCAGTATTTT
TRBV4-1	TRBJ1-5	NA	NA	CASSQGDRRDQPQHF	TGCGCCAGCAGCCAAGGCGACAGGAGAGATCAGCCCCAGCATTTT
TRBV10-1	TRBJ2-7	TRBD1	NA	CASSDKGTAPYEQYF	TGCGCCAGCAGTGACAAAGGGACAGCGCCCTACGAGCAGTACTTC
TRBV28	TRBJ2-3	NA	NA	CASSFYRRTDTQYF	TGTGCCAGCAGTTTCTACAGAAGGACAGATACGCAGTATTTT
TRBV18	TRBJ2-1	NA	NA	CASSPLGQRQFF	TGTGCCAGCTCACCTCTTGGACAGAGGCAGTTCTTC
TRBV5-1	TRBJ1-6	NA	NA	CASSLAGPSSYNSPLHF	TGCGCCAGCAGCTTGGCGGGACCTAGCTCCTATAATTCACCCCTCCACTTT
TRBV10-3	TRBJ1-3	NA	NA	CAISPNPGNTIYF	TGTGCCATCAGTCCGAACCCTGGAAACACCATATATTTT
TRBV30	TRBJ1-6	NA	NA	CAWRPAGNSPLHF	TGTGCCTGGAGGCCCGCGGGAAATTCACCCCTCCACTTT
TRBV14	TRBJ1-4	NA	NA	CASSQPGLGEKLFF	TGTGCCAGCAGCCAACCAGGTTTAGGTGAAAAACTGTTTTTT
TRBV18	TRBJ2-5	TRBD1	NA	CASSPKGQDWETQYF	TGTGCCAGCTCACCAAAAGGACAGGATTGGGAGACCCAGTACTTC
TRBV28	TRBJ1-3	NA	NA	CASRPAGESSGNTIYF	TGTGCCAGCAGGCCAGCGGGGGAAAGCTCTGGAAACACCATATATTTT
TRBV6-1	TRBJ2-7	TRBD1	NA	CASSERNRGHEQYF	TGTGCCAGCAGTGAACGGAACAGGGGCCACGAGCAGTACTTC
TRBV7-9	TRBJ1-4	TRBD1	NA	CASSSYDRAVEKLFF	TGTGCCAGCAGCTCCTACGACAGGGCGGTCGAAAAACTGTTTTTT
TRBV7-2	TRBJ1-6	NA	NA	CASSPSRGGNSPLHF	TGTGCCAGCAGCCCATCTCGGGGAGGCAATTCACCCCTCCACTTT
TRBV6-5	TRBJ1-1	NA	NA	CASSRRDAHTEAFF	TGTGCCAGCAGTAGACGGGACGCCCACACTGAAGCTTTCTTT
TRBV7-2	TRBJ1-2	NA	NA	CASSLAGNSGGYTF	TGTGCCAGCAGCTTAGCGGGCAACTCGGGGGGCTACACCTTC
TRBV9	TRBJ2-2	TRBD2	NA	CASSVGSGANTGELFF	TGTGCCAGCAGCGTGGGTAGCGGGGCGAACACCGGGGAGCTGTTTTTT
TRBV9	TRBJ2-3	NA	NA	CASSVLASGTDTQYF	TGTGCCAGCAGCGTATTGGCTAGCGGCACAGATACGCAGTATTTT
TRBV7-2	TRBJ2-7	NA	NA	CASSLAAGTAYEQYF	TGTGCCAGCAGCTTAGCGGCGGGGACCGCCTACGAGCAGTACTTC
TRBV5-1	TRBJ2-7	NA	NA	CASSLTAPYEQYF	TGCGCCAGCAGCTTAACAGCGCCCTACGAGCAGTACTTC
TRBV4-1	TRBJ2-2	NA	NA	CASSQDQRTGSGELFF	TGCGCCAGCAGCCAAGACCAAAGGACGGGGTCCGGGGAGCTGTTTTTT
TRBV6-1	TRBJ2-2	NA	NA	CASSDSLTGELFF	TGTGCCAGCAGCGACTCCCTCACCGGGGAGCTGTTTTTT
TRBV28	TRBJ2-2	NA	NA	CASSFRELFF	TGTGCCAGCAGTTTCCGGGAGCTGTTTTTT
TRBV6-6	TRBJ2-7	NA	once	CASNPRFMNEQYF	TGTGCCAGCAACCCTAGATTTATGAACGAGCAGTACTTC
TRBV10-3	TRBJ1-5	TRBD1	NA	CAISESKDRSDQPQHF	TGTGCCATCAGTGAGTCCAAGGACAGGTCCGATCAGCCCCAGCATTTT
TRBV5-1	TRBJ2-1	TRBD2	NA	CASSLVGLAGVDEQFF	TGCGCCAGCAGCTTGGTAGGACTAGCGGGGGTGGATGAGCAGTTCTTC
TRBV30	TRBJ1-1	NA	NA	CAWSTPGARDTEAFF	TGTGCCTGGAGTACTCCGGGGGCGCGGGACACTGAAGCTTTCTTT
TRBV6-5	TRBJ2-5	NA	NA	CASSYSQGAGYETQYF	TGTGCCAGCAGTTACTCTCAAGGGGCGGGCTACGAGACCCAGTACTTC
TRBV6-6	TRBJ2-2	TRBD2	NA	CASSLAGTGELFF	TGTGCCAGCAGTCTAGCGGGCACCGGGGAGCTGTTTTTT
TRBV18	TRBJ1-4	NA	NA	CASSPPGSQQEKLFF	TGTGCCAGCTCACCACCGGGTTCCCAACAAGAAAAACTGTTTTTT
TRBV4-1	TRBJ1-2	TRBD1	NA	CASSQSGQAYGYTF	TGCGCCAGCAGCCAGTCGGGACAGGCCTATGGCTACACCTTC
TRBV4-1	TRBJ2-1	NA	NA	CASSRAGDEQFF	TGCGCCAGCAGCCGAGCAGGGGATGAGCAGTTCTTC
TRBV11-2	TRBJ2-7	TRBD1	NA	CASSFSGGEGEQYF	TGTGCCAGCAGCTTTTCAGGGGGAGAAGGCGAGCAGTACTTC
TRBV11-3	TRBJ1-4	NA	NA	CASSPGTQANEKLFF	TGTGCCAGCAGCCCGGGGACACAAGCTAATGAAAAACTGTTTTTT
TRBV30	TRBJ2-6	NA	NA	CAWTGTMANVLTF	TGTGCCTGGACTGGGACAATGGCCAACGTCCTGACTTTC
TRBV5-1	TRBJ2-7	NA	NA	CASSLGQNPYEQYF	TGCGCCAGCAGCTTGGGGCAGAACCCCTACGAGCAGTACTTC
TRBV10-3	TRBJ2-5	TRBD1	once	CAISPGGQETQYF	TGTGCCATTTCCCCAGGGGGCCAAGAGACCCAGTACTTC
TRBV4-1	TRBJ2-7	NA	NA	CASSQAINGGTSYEQYF	TGCGCCAGCAGCCAAGCTATCAATGGGGGGACCTCCTACGAGCAGTACTTC
TRBV5-4	TRBJ2-5	TRBD2	NA	CASSLGVAGGPETQYF	TGTGCCAGCAGCTTGGGAGTAGCGGGGGGTCCGGAGACCCAGTACTTC
TRBV7-2	TRBJ2-5	NA	NA	CASSQSGTVKETQYF	TGTGCCAGCAGCCAATCCGGGACTGTCAAAGAGACCCAGTACTTC
TRBV5-1	TRBJ1-2	NA	once	CASSLRQSNYGYTF	TGCGCCAGCAGCTTGAGACAGAGTAACTATGGCTACACCTTC
TRBV28	TRBJ1-5	NA	NA	CASSLWSGTTADQPQHF	TGTGCCAGCAGTTTATGGTCGGGCACGACTGCGGATCAGCCCCAGCATTTT
TRBV19	TRBJ1-6	TRBD1	NA	CASSTYRDRDFSPLHF	TGTGCCAGTAGTACCTATCGGGACAGGGATTTTTCACCCCTCCACTTT
TRBV10-3	TRBJ2-7	NA	NA	CAISEDATEQYF	TGTGCCATCAGTGAGGACGCAACGGAGCAGTACTTC
TRBV6-5	TRBJ1-1	NA	NA	CASSHLNQNTEAFF	TGTGCCAGCAGTCACCTGAACCAGAACACTGAAGCTTTCTTT